The rows below give T cell receptor beta chains drawn from one sample of a study of blood T cell repertoires in COVID-19. The assay was immunoSEQ multiplex PCR, and TCRdb's table has in-frame clones only and misses some. The profile covers hundreds of thousands of clones, with approximately 91% appearing a single time and 7% to 8% taken by the ten largest. Sequencing used peripheral blood. All receptors derive from a woman in her seventies with COVID-19, enrolled during active disease. Each CDR3 is given with its conserved first and last residue. The order of the fields is J gene, V gene, D gene, clone size, CDR3 protein, CDR3 DNA. D genes are given only for firm matches. Size is stated for part of the rows, as once, few or many counts, or as a class when the clone is expanded.

J: TRBJ2-7; V: TRBV27; D: TRBD2; size: NA; CDR3: CASSLIGGGTYEQYF; DNA: TGTGCCAGCAGTTTGATTGGGGGGGGGACCTACGAGCAGTACTTC
J: TRBJ1-1; V: TRBV5-4; D: NA; size: NA; CDR3: CASSEDSEAFF; DNA: TGTGCCAGCAGCGAGGACAGCGAAGCTTTCTTT
J: TRBJ2-7; V: TRBV7-6; D: TRBD1; size: NA; CDR3: CASSTYRGPEQYF; DNA: TGTGCCAGCAGTACCTACAGGGGCCCCGAGCAGTACTTC
J: TRBJ1-2; V: TRBV30; D: NA; size: NA; CDR3: CAWDTRGYTF; DNA: TGTGCCTGGGATACACGTGGCTACACCTTC
J: TRBJ2-3; V: TRBV9; D: TRBD2; size: NA; CDR3: CASSVTAGSTDTQYF; DNA: TGTGCCAGCAGCGTGACAGCGGGGAGCACAGATACGCAGTATTTT
J: TRBJ1-6; V: TRBV18; D: TRBD1; size: few; CDR3: CASSPDRGKNSPLHF; DNA: TGTGCCAGCTCGCCGGACAGGGGGAAAAATTCACCCCTCCACTTT
J: TRBJ1-3; V: TRBV11-2; D: TRBD1; size: NA; CDR3: CASSLVGTGVGNTIYF; DNA: TGTGCCAGCAGCTTAGTCGGGACAGGGGTCGGAAACACCATATATTTT
J: TRBJ1-5; V: TRBV18; D: NA; size: once; CDR3: CASSGNGDQPQHF; DNA: TGTGCCAGCTCCGGGAATGGCGATCAGCCCCAGCATTTT
J: TRBJ1-5; V: TRBV24-1; D: TRBD1; size: few; CDR3: CATSGDRVYQPQHF; DNA: TGTGCCACCAGTGGAGACAGGGTATACCAGCCCCAGCATTTT
J: TRBJ1-4; V: TRBV9; D: TRBD1; size: NA; CDR3: CASSEGQHEKLFF; DNA: TGTGCCAGCAGCGAGGGACAGCATGAAAAACTGTTTTTT
J: TRBJ2-2; V: TRBV6-2/TRBV6-3; D: TRBD1; size: once; CDR3: CASSAINRGNTGELFF; DNA: TGTGCCAGCAGCGCTATAAACAGGGGTAACACCGGGGAGCTGTTTTTT
J: TRBJ1-5; V: TRBV19; D: TRBD1; size: NA; CDR3: CASSPRDRGASNQPQHF; DNA: TGTGCCAGTAGTCCACGGGACAGGGGTGCTAGCAATCAGCCCCAGCATTTT
J: TRBJ2-7; V: TRBV27; D: NA; size: NA; CDR3: CASSSPRGRSSYEQYF; DNA: TGTGCCAGCAGTTCCCCCCGAGGGAGGAGCTCCTACGAGCAGTACTTC
J: TRBJ1-1; V: TRBV10-3; D: TRBD1; size: once; CDR3: CAITGQGLNTEAFF; DNA: TGTGCCATCACTGGACAGGGCTTGAACACTGAAGCTTTCTTT
J: TRBJ2-3; V: TRBV29-1; D: TRBD2; size: NA; CDR3: CSVEGRERTDTQYF; DNA: TGCAGCGTTGAGGGGAGGGAACGCACAGATACGCAGTATTTT
J: TRBJ1-1; V: TRBV4-2; D: NA; size: NA; CDR3: CASSQDDGAEAFF; DNA: TGTGCCAGCAGCCAAGATGACGGGGCTGAAGCTTTCTTT
J: TRBJ1-1; V: TRBV4-1; D: NA; size: once; CDR3: CASSQESGSHGEAFF; DNA: TGCGCCAGCAGCCAAGAATCAGGGTCACATGGTGAAGCTTTCTTT
J: TRBJ1-2; V: TRBV2; D: TRBD1; size: NA; CDR3: CASSEGGGTARGYTF; DNA: TGTGCCAGCAGTGAAGGGGGCGGGACAGCTAGAGGCTACACCTTC
J: TRBJ2-7; V: TRBV12-3/TRBV12-4; D: NA; size: NA; CDR3: CASSPLVDYEQYF; DNA: TGTGCCAGCAGTCCCTTGGTAGACTACGAGCAGTACTTC
J: TRBJ1-1; V: TRBV9; D: NA; size: NA; CDR3: CASSVSGGEAFF; DNA: TGTGCCAGCAGCGTATCTGGAGGCGAAGCTTTCTTT
J: TRBJ1-4; V: TRBV10-2; D: TRBD1; size: NA; CDR3: CASSADRVGREKLFF; DNA: TGCGCCAGCAGTGCTGACAGGGTTGGTCGCGAAAAACTGTTTTTT
J: TRBJ1-3; V: TRBV4-3; D: TRBD1; size: NA; CDR3: CASSQAATGSSGNTIYF; DNA: TGCGCCAGCAGTCAAGCGGCGACAGGGAGCTCGGGAAACACCATATATTTT
J: TRBJ2-7; V: TRBV9; D: TRBD2; size: once; CDR3: CASSVGVAGGYEQYF; DNA: TGTGCCAGCAGCGTAGGAGTTGCGGGGGGTTACGAGCAGTACTTC
J: TRBJ1-6; V: TRBV30; D: NA; size: NA; CDR3: CAWSSNSPLHF; DNA: TGTGCCTGGAGCTCCAATTCACCCCTCCACTTT
J: TRBJ2-5; V: TRBV11-2; D: NA; size: NA; CDR3: CASNTRTVGETQYF; DNA: TGTGCCAGCAACACGAGGACAGTGGGGGAGACCCAGTACTTC
J: TRBJ2-1; V: TRBV4-1; D: NA; size: NA; CDR3: CASSHGGYNEQFF; DNA: TGCGCCAGCAGCCACGGGGGCTACAATGAGCAGTTCTTC
J: TRBJ1-1; V: TRBV27; D: TRBD1; size: NA; CDR3: CASSLNFPGGTEAFF; DNA: TGTGCCAGCAGTTTAAATTTTCCAGGGGGCACTGAAGCTTTCTTT
J: TRBJ1-1; V: TRBV2; D: TRBD1; size: NA; CDR3: CASKTGGTNTEAFF; DNA: TGTGCCAGCAAAACAGGGGGCACGAACACTGAAGCTTTCTTT
J: TRBJ2-3; V: TRBV6-4; D: TRBD2; size: NA; CDR3: CASSDSPGGGADTQYF; DNA: TGTGCCAGCAGTGACTCCCCCGGCGGGGGGGCAGATACGCAGTATTTT
J: TRBJ2-3; V: TRBV5-1; D: TRBD2; size: NA; CDR3: CASSLSGGASNTQYF; DNA: TGCGCCAGCAGCTTGAGCGGGGGGGCCTCGAATACGCAGTATTTT
J: TRBJ1-5; V: TRBV24-1; D: NA; size: NA; CDR3: CATSDLSEPNQPQHF; DNA: TGTGCCACCAGTGATTTATCCGAGCCGAATCAGCCCCAGCATTTT
J: TRBJ2-1; V: TRBV5-3; D: NA; size: NA; CDR3: CARSLAGVVAYNEQFF; DNA: TGTGCCAGAAGCTTGGCGGGGGTAGTCGCCTACAATGAGCAGTTCTTC
J: TRBJ1-1; V: TRBV30; D: NA; size: NA; CDR3: CAWSVVGRGASTEAFF; DNA: TGTGCCTGGAGTGTCGTCGGGCGTGGGGCTAGCACTGAAGCTTTCTTT
J: TRBJ2-1; V: TRBV24-1; D: TRBD1; size: NA; CDR3: CATSGGYNEQFF; DNA: TGTGCCACGTCAGGGGGCTACAATGAGCAGTTCTTC
J: TRBJ1-1; V: TRBV5-1; D: TRBD1; size: NA; CDR3: CASSFIGTGDMYGEAFF; DNA: TGCGCCAGCAGCTTCATAGGGACAGGGGATATGTATGGTGAAGCTTTCTTT
J: TRBJ1-3; V: TRBV3-1/TRBV3-2; D: NA; size: NA; CDR3: CASSQGSGGNTIYF; DNA: TGTGCCAGCAGCCAAGGCAGCGGTGGAAACACCATATATTTT
J: TRBJ2-7; V: TRBV5-8; D: TRBD1; size: NA; CDR3: CASSLSLSGQVPYEQYF; DNA: TGTGCCAGCAGCTTGAGTCTTTCGGGACAGGTCCCCTACGAGCAGTACTTC
J: TRBJ1-2; V: TRBV20-1; D: NA; size: NA; CDR3: CSATATYGYTF; DNA: TGCAGTGCTACTGCTACCTATGGCTACACCTTC
J: TRBJ2-3; V: TRBV19; D: TRBD1; size: NA; CDR3: CASSSGQGYDTQYF; DNA: TGTGCCAGTAGTTCGGGACAGGGATACGATACGCAGTATTTT
J: TRBJ2-3; V: TRBV7-2; D: TRBD2; size: NA; CDR3: CASSNSGGAVDTQYF; DNA: TGTGCCAGCAGCAATAGCGGGGGGGCGGTGGATACGCAGTATTTT
J: TRBJ2-3; V: TRBV6-6; D: TRBD2; size: NA; CDR3: CASSRNGLAGNTDTQYF; DNA: TGTGCCAGCAGTCGTAATGGACTAGCGGGGAACACAGATACGCAGTATTTT
J: TRBJ1-1; V: TRBV7-9; D: NA; size: NA; CDR3: CASSLEGNTEAFF; DNA: TGTGCCAGCAGCTTGGAGGGGAACACTGAAGCTTTCTTT
J: TRBJ2-7; V: TRBV12-5; D: TRBD1; size: NA; CDR3: CASGHPGTGDYEQYF; DNA: TGTGCTAGTGGCCACCCCGGGACAGGGGACTACGAGCAGTACTTC
J: TRBJ2-7; V: TRBV5-1; D: NA; size: NA; CDR3: CASSPTANPYEQYF; DNA: TGCGCCAGCAGCCCTACCGCCAACCCCTACGAGCAGTACTTC
J: TRBJ2-7; V: TRBV2; D: NA; size: NA; CDR3: CASSAEVGSYEQYF; DNA: TGTGCCAGCAGTGCGGAGGTGGGATCCTACGAGCAGTACTTC
J: TRBJ1-5; V: TRBV13; D: TRBD1; size: NA; CDR3: CASSTGVNDQPQHF; DNA: TGTGCCAGCAGCACAGGGGTGAACGATCAGCCCCAGCATTTT
J: TRBJ2-7; V: TRBV19; D: NA; size: NA; CDR3: CASSSSGTPYEQYF; DNA: TGTGCCAGTAGTTCCTCCGGGACTCCCTACGAGCAGTACTTC
J: TRBJ1-2; V: TRBV5-1; D: NA; size: once; CDR3: CASSLEAGSNYGYTF; DNA: TGCGCCAGCAGCTTGGAAGCAGGCAGTAACTATGGCTACACCTTC
J: TRBJ1-3; V: TRBV11-2; D: TRBD1; size: NA; CDR3: CASSKDRVGNTIYF; DNA: TGTGCCAGCAGCAAGGACAGGGTCGGAAACACCATATATTTT